The present T cell receptor beta chain was sequenced within a study of tumor-infiltrating lymphocytes in primary liver carcinoma. Overall study context: Staging placed the tumors at T1-T3 N0M0, and they measured about 4 to 10 cm across.

Germline DNA was also extracted, and blood RNA derived from unsorted whole blood. Collected before surgery were roughly 3.9 milliliters of peripheral blood. Starting material of approximately 500 ng total RNA yielded TCR beta cDNA via a constant-region primer. Three rounds of nested multiplex PCR with slightly modified ARM-PCR produced TCR beta libraries. TRBV1-TRBV30 forward and Cbeta reverse primers drove the first two roughly 10-cycle rounds. TCRdb ran MiXCR on the multiplex PCR reads and lists one entry per CDR3 protein. The sample carries about 320,000 distinct CDR3 sequences, 58% recorded once. Study-wide findings and caveats: Paired tumor-adjacent and tumor-blood samples overlapped less than tumor region pairs did.

On this clonotype: What it binds is not known. Given the absence of the conserved phenylalanine or tryptophan at the CDR3 end, a read error is likely. No DNA is shown, since the ends of the CDR3 on it are uncertain; the CDR3 is the one TCRdb lists.

The CDR3 is 14 residues long, counting both termini. CDR1 is SGHNT and CDR2 is YENEEA in the germline V gene. The chain links TRBV11-3 to TRBJ1-6; the table's D call, TRBD1, was not checked against the DNA. The clonotype originates from a woman aged 30 to 39 with primary liver carcinoma and hepatitis B virus infection. The sequenced sample consisted of peripheral blood. CDR3 sequence: CASSTGVRNSPIHS.